One sample yielded the 13 T cell receptor beta chains listed below, sequenced in a study of Graves' ophthalmopathy and Graves' hyperthyroidism. Amplified TCR beta CDR3 regions were obtained using RNA transcripts as template. RT-PCR with HTBI primers came first, then second-round multiplex PCR. MiXCR, run by TCRdb on the multiplex PCR reads, gives a single entry per CDR3 protein. The data show about 620,000 distinct CDR3 sequences, 22% seen once. Source material: peripheral blood. All receptors derive from a woman younger than 35 with stable Graves' hyperthyroidism. Some clones in this sample may be carry-over from other donors' samples.

The rearrangement uses TRBV11-2 and TRBJ2-4; possibly TRBD1 for D (5 bases). The length of the CDR3 is 12 residues. Germline CDR1 reads SGHAT; CDR2 reads FQNNGV. Trimming removed 5 bases from V and 8 bases from J, with 10 bases in between. The CDR3 sequence is CASSRTRDIQYF. CDR3 bases: TGTGCCAGCAGCCGTACCAGGGACATTCAGTACTTC.

This clonotype occurred a few times. The chain links TRBV6-2 or TRBV6-3 to TRBJ2-7, with TRBD1 identical over 7 bases. This CDR3 comprises 17 residues. The V and J ends lost 2 bases and 2 bases, in that order; junction bases with no gene match: 12. Germline CDR1 reads MNHEY; CDR2 reads SVGEGT. In DNA, the CDR3 is TGTGCCAGCAGTTACCTACCCGACAGGGTTGGTGCCTACGAGCAGTACTTC. Protein: CASSYLPDRVGAYEQYF.

This clonotype was counted ten times or more. V and J are TRBV6-5 and TRBJ1-2; D gene unclear. Germline assignment: CDR1 MNHEY and CDR2 SVGAGI. V dropped 4 bases and J dropped 5 bases, with 14 bases sitting between them. The CDR3 extends over 14 amino acids. The CDR3 DNA reads as TGTGCCAGCAGTTGGGAGGGTGGGCTGTATGGCTACACCTTC. It yields the protein CASSWEGGLYGYTF.

The rearrangement uses TRBV6-1 and TRBJ1-5, with 9 bases that match TRBD1. After removal of 7 bases from V and 7 bases from J, the junction contained 8 bases not matched to a gene. The germline V gene has CDR1 MNHNS and CDR2 SASEGT. CDR3 length equals 14 residues. The CDR3: CASTLQGAGQPQHF. CDR3 coding DNA: TGTGCCAGCACCTTACAGGGGGCAGGGCAGCCCCAGCATTTT.

This clonotype was picked up many times. The chain has TRBV11-2 and TRBJ1-2; no definite D call. This CDR3 region has 17 residues. V was trimmed by 5 bases and J by 7 bases, leaving 26 bases between them. Germline lookup yields CDR1 SGHAT and CDR2 FQNNGV. DNA for the CDR3: TGTGCCAGCAGCCCCCGTACCCGTCCAAGTGCGGGTGGTGGCTACACCTTC. Protein: CASSPRTRPSAGGGYTF. Full variable domain (rest looked up from reference TRBV11-2 and TRBJ1-2): EAGVAQSPRYKIIEKRQSVAFWCNPISGHATLYWYQQILGQGPKLLIQFQNNGVVDDSQLPKDRFSAERLKGVDSTLKIQPAKLEDSAVYLCASSPRTRPSAGGGYTFGSGTRLTVV.

This clonotype was recorded many times. This sequence joins TRBV5-1 and TRBJ1-6, with a possible D match to TRBD1 (6 bases). CDR3 size: 15 residues. Trimming took 1 base from V and 7 from J, leaving 12 bases between them. The germline V gene has CDR1 SGHRS and CDR2 YFSETQ. This CDR3 reads CASSLLGAENSPLHF. The CDR3, as DNA: TGCGCCAGCAGCTTGTTGGGGGCGGAAAATTCACCCCTCCACTTT.

This clonotype was seen just once. This rearrangement joins TRBV6-2 or TRBV6-3 to TRBJ2-7; no firm D call. CDR1 is MNHEY, CDR2 SVGEGT, per germline. CDR3 length: 12 residues. With 5 bases removed from V and 4 bases from J, the gap between germline ends came to 9 bases. Here the CDR3 reads CASSPPRYEQYF. In DNA form, the CDR3 reads TGTGCCAGCAGTCCCCCGAGATACGAGCAGTACTTC.

This clonotype has a handful of counts. This sequence joins TRBV3-1 and TRBJ2-7; 7 bases fit TRBD1. Trimming removed 8 bases from V and 3 bases from J; junction bases left unmatched: 7. Germline lookup yields CDR1 LGHDT and CDR2 YNNKEL (reference sequence). This CDR3 has 13 residues. CDR3 nucleotide sequence: TGTGCCAGCGGGGTTACAGGGGACTACGAGCAGTACTTC. Translated: CASGVTGDYEQYF.

The chain is built from TRBV2 and TRBJ1-1; no definite D call. The CDR3 is 13 residues long. V was cut by 2 bases and J by 4 bases, with 8 bases left in between. CDR1 is SNHLY, CDR2 FYNNEI, per germline. The CDR3 sequence is CASSESGVTEAFF. The DNA for the CDR3 is TGTGCCAGCAGTGAATCCGGGGTCACTGAAGCTTTCTTT.

V usage is TRBV25-1 and J usage is TRBJ2-5; 8 bases agree with TRBD1. J gave up 3 bases and V 4 bases, and 10 bases lay outside the gene matches. The CDR3 has 16 amino acids. Germline V gene sequence: CDR1 MGHDK, CDR2 SYGVNS. CDR3 residues: CASSASRGRPEETQYF. In DNA form, the CDR3 reads TGTGCCAGCAGTGCTTCCAGGGGGCGGCCCGAAGAGACCCAGTACTTC.

V is TRBV7-9 and J is TRBJ1-2; no firm D call. This CDR3 is 14 amino acids long. Germline values: CDR1 SEHNR, CDR2 FQNEAQ (reference sequence). Between the trimmed V and J ends, which lost 5 bases and 0 bases, there was a span of 10 bases. The CDR3 DNA sequence: TGTGCCAGCAGCCAGACCGAGCCTAACTATGGCTACACCTTC. Protein: CASSQTEPNYGYTF.

This chain connects TRBV12-3 or TRBV12-4 to TRBJ2-2, with 10 bases aligning to TRBD2. The length of the CDR3 is 15 residues. With 7 bases clipped from V and 7 bases from J, the junction kept 9 bases outside the gene matches. In nucleotides, the CDR3 is TGTGCCAGCAAAACGGGAAGCGGGAGGGGCGGGGAGCTGTTTTTT. Translated, it gives CASKTGSGRGGELFF.

This clonotype turned up a few times. This chain links TRBV28 with TRBJ2-7; 7 bases align to TRBD1. The V segment lost 5 bases and the J segment 4 bases; nucleotides outside the gene matches: 8. The CDR3 totals 14 residues. The germline gives CDR1 MDHEN, CDR2 SYDVKM. The chain's CDR3 is CASSQPPTGYEQYF. As DNA, the CDR3 is TGTGCCAGCAGTCAACCCCCGACAGGGTACGAGCAGTACTTC.